The T cell receptor beta chain described here comes from a study of circulating CD8 cells and anti-PD-1 response in melanoma. Study at large: Treatment was intravenous nivolumab at 3 mg/kg every 2 weeks. Responders had complete or partial responses; non-responders had stable or progressive disease.

From live CD3+CD8+TCRalphabeta+ cells, four PD-1 and/or TIGIT subsets were sorted. As regards this clonotype: Antigen unknown. A read error may explain this, as a much larger clone is one base away. This likely comes from a read error, as the CDR3 has no conserved phenylalanine or tryptophan at its end.

Each library started from about 14 ng of total RNA using the QIAseq Immune Repertoire TCR panel. TCRdb re-analysed the reads in MiXCR, keeping a single row per CDR3 protein. Among over a thousand distinct CDR3 sequences listed, around 7% were seen once. Trimming at V came to 5 bases and at J to 4 bases, leaving 2 bases not matched to a gene. Germline loops: CDR1 LNHDA, CDR2 SQIVND (reference sequence). The CDR3 runs 15 residues. Study-wide findings and caveats: Only baseline and M1 samples entered the published repertoire comparisons. Most experiments lacked replicates.

The chain uses TRBV19 and TRBJ2-3; the match to TRBD2 covers 14 bases. The source material was CD8+ T cells from PBMCs, sampled at baseline or after one month of anti-PD-1 therapy (not recorded which). The receptor's source is a human donor with melanoma. The CDR3 sequence is CASSPTSGGADTQYL. In DNA, the CDR3 is TGTGCCAGTAGTCCGACTAGCGGGGGGGCAGATACGCAGTATCTT.